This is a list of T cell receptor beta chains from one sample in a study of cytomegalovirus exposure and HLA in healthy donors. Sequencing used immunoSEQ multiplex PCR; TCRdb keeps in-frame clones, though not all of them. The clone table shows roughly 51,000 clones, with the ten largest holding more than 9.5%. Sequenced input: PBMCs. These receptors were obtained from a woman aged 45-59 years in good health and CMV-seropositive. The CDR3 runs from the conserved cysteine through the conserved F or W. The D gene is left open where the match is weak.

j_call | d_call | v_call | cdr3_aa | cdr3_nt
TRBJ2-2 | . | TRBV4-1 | CASSTSEGIGELFF | TGCGCCAGCAGCACTTCGGAGGGCATTGGGGAGCTGTTTTTT
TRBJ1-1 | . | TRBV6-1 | CASSEAGRSTEAFF | TGTGCCAGCAGTGAAGCGGGCAGGTCGACTGAAGCTTTCTTT
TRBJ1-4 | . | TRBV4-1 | CASSQGLMEDEKLFF | TGCGCCAGCAGCCAAGGGCTCATGGAGGATGAAAAACTGTTTTTT
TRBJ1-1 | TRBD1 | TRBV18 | CASSNRGQEAFF | TGTGCCAGCTCAAACAGGGGGCAGGAGGCTTTCTTT
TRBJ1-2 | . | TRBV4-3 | CASSQGLGAGYGYTF | TGCGCCAGCAGCCAAGGGTTAGGGGCGGGGTATGGCTACACCTTC
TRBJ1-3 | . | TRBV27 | CASSPIQEYGNTIYF | TGTGCCAGCAGTCCCATTCAGGAATATGGAAACACCATATATTTT
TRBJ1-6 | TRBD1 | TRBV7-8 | CASSTKWDRGLSYSPLHF | TGTGCCAGCAGCACGAAGTGGGACAGGGGGCTAAGTTATTCACCCCTCCACTTT
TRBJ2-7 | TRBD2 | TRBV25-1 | CASSEPGLGSYEQYF | TGTGCCAGCAGTGAACCGGGACTAGGTTCCTACGAGCAGTACTTC
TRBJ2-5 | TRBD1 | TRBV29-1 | CSVQTGSETQYF | TGCAGCGTTCAGACAGGGTCAGAGACCCAGTACTTC
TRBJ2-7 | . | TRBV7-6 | CASSLGGDSYEQYF | TGTGCCAGCAGCTTAGGGGGGGACTCCTACGAGCAGTACTTC
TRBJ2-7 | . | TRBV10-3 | CAISEVPQGHASYEQYF | TGTGCCATCAGTGAGGTCCCACAGGGCCATGCCTCCTACGAGCAGTACTTC
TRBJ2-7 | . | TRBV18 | CASSPGGRGAYEQYF | TGTGCCAGCTCACCGGGTGGTCGGGGTGCCTACGAGCAGTACTTC
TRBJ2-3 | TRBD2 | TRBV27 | CASSQTSGTDYGSTDTQYF | TGTGCCAGCAGCCAGACTAGCGGGACGGACTATGGAAGCACAGATACGCAGTATTTT
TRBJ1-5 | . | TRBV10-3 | CAISEGWGGNQPQHF | TGTGCCATCAGTGAAGGTTGGGGCGGCAATCAGCCCCAGCATTTT
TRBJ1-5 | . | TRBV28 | CASRGGGQPQHF | TGTGCCAGCAGAGGGGGGGGTCAGCCCCAGCATTTT
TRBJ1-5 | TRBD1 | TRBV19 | CASSTGQGDYQPQHF | TGTGCCAGTAGTACGGGACAGGGGGACTATCAGCCCCAGCATTTT
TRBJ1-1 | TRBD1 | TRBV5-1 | CASSSQGDYTEAFF | TGCGCCAGCAGCTCACAGGGGGACTACACTGAAGCTTTCTTT
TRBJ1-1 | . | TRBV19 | CASSIVRGAEAFF | TGTGCCAGTAGTATAGTTCGGGGGGCTGAAGCTTTCTTT
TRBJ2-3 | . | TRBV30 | CAWRITGIDTQYF | TGTGCCTGGAGAATTACAGGGATAGATACGCAGTATTTT
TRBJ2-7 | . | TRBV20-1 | CSARWLGEYF | TGCAGTGCTAGGTGGCTGGGAGAGTACTTC
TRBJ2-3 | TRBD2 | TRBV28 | CASCLAATDTQYF | TGTGCCAGCTGCCTAGCGGCCACAGATACGCAGTATTTT
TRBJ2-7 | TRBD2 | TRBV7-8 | CASSLQANSPGGDYEQYF | TGTGCCAGCAGCTTACAGGCCAACTCCCCGGGGGGGGACTACGAGCAGTACTTC
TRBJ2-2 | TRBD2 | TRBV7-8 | CASSGRLAVTGELFF | TGTGCCAGCAGCGGACGACTAGCGGTGACCGGGGAGCTGTTTTTT
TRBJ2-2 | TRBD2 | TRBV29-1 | CSVPNEVTAGGNTGELFF | TGCAGCGTTCCCAATGAAGTAACGGCGGGAGGGAATACCGGGGAGCTGTTTTTT
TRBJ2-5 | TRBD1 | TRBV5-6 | CASKDRGRGETQYF | TGTGCCAGCAAGGACAGGGGGCGCGGAGAGACCCAGTACTTC
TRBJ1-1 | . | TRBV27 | CASSPLTGRNTEAFF | TGTGCCAGCAGTCCGTTGACAGGAAGGAACACTGAAGCTTTCTTT
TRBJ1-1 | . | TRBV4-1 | CASSHLQGGQAEAFF | TGCGCCAGCAGCCATTTGCAGGGAGGGCAAGCTGAAGCTTTCTTT
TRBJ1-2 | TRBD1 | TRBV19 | CASSMSIRTGGAYGYTF | TGTGCCAGTAGTATGTCTATTCGGACAGGGGGAGCCTATGGCTACACCTTC
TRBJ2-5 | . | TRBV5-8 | CASSLARETQYF | TGTGCCAGCAGCTTGGCGAGAGAGACCCAGTACTTC
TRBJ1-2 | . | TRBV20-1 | CSARDQVGYTF | TGCAGTGCTAGAGATCAGGTTGGCTACACCTTC
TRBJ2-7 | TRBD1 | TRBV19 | CASSYPGTGVREQYF | TGTGCCAGTAGTTATCCCGGGACAGGGGTGAGGGAGCAGTACTTC
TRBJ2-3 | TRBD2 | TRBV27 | CASRRTGGYTDTQYF | TGTGCCAGCAGACGGACGGGAGGGTACACAGATACGCAGTATTTT
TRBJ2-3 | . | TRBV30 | CAWSTGQLSTDTQYF | TGTGCCTGGAGTACTGGACAGCTCTCCACAGATACGCAGTATTTT
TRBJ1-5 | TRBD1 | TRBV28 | CASSPRDREIQPQHF | TGTGCCAGCAGTCCCCGGGACAGGGAGATTCAGCCCCAGCATTTT
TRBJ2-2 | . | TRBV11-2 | CASSLYRQNTGELFF | TGTGCCAGCAGCTTGTACAGGCAGAACACCGGGGAGCTGTTTTTT
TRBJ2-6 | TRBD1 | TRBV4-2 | CASSQGQGWGANVLTF | TGTGCCAGCAGCCAAGGACAGGGGTGGGGGGCCAACGTCCTGACTTTC
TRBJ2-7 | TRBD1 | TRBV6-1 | CASASDRAGEQYF | TGTGCCAGCGCGTCGGACAGGGCTGGGGAGCAGTACTTC
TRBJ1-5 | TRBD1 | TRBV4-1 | CASSSGTGGNQPQHF | TGCGCCAGCAGCTCGGGGACAGGGGGAAATCAGCCCCAGCATTTT
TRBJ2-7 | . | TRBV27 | CASSFRGQSSYEQYF | TGTGCCAGCAGTTTCCGCGGGCAGAGCTCCTACGAGCAGTACTTC
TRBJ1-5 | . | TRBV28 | CASSPIRRSNQPQHF | TGTGCCAGCAGTCCAATCCGGAGGAGCAATCAGCCCCAGCATTTT
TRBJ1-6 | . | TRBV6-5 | CASSYSGGGNSPLHF | TGTGCCAGCAGTTACTCAGGGGGGGGTAATTCACCCCTCCACTTT
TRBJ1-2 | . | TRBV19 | CASRTGRDYGYTF | TGTGCCAGTAGAACAGGGAGGGACTATGGCTACACCTTC
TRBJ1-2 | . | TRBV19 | CATRAERGYTF | TGTGCCACCAGAGCCGAGAGGGGCTACACCTTC
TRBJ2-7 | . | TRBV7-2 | CASSLGQGMYEQYF | TGTGCCAGCAGCCTCGGGCAGGGGATGTACGAGCAGTACTTC
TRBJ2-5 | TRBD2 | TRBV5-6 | CASTPPGGEETQYF | TGTGCCAGCACCCCACCGGGAGGGGAGGAGACCCAGTACTTC
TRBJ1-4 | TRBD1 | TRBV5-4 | CASSRRDRGTNEKLFF | TGTGCCAGCAGCCGGAGGGACAGGGGAACTAATGAAAAACTGTTTTTT
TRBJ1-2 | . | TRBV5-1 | CASSLAAGDYGYTF | TGCGCCAGCAGCTTGGCCGCAGGGGACTATGGCTACACCTTC
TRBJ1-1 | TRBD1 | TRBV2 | CASNGGAGGNTEAFF | TGTGCCAGCAACGGGGGTGCAGGGGGTAATACTGAAGCTTTCTTT